Below, 7 T cell receptor beta chains from the same sample are listed, as sequenced in a study of T cell responses to AZD1222 COVID-19 vaccine. Assay: immunoSEQ multiplex PCR; the TCRdb copy retains only in-frame clones and omits some. This sample yields nearly 90,000 clones, of which around nine tenths are seen a single time; around 10% belongs to the top ten. Sequencing was performed on peripheral blood, taken on day 0 of MenACWY control vaccination. Receptors originate from an adult in good health.

The chain has TRBV2 and TRBJ1-4; D unresolved. Looked up from germline, CDR1 is SNHLY and CDR2 is FYNNEI. V dropped 0 bases and J dropped 8 bases, with 10 bases sitting between them. This CDR3 has 14 residues. As DNA, the CDR3 is TGTGCCAGCAGTGAAGCTGACGGAGAGGAAAAACTGTTTTTT. Its protein is CASSEADGEEKLFF.

V gene TRBV5-6 combines with J gene TRBJ2-3; TRBD1 matches 9 bases. This CDR3 has 13 amino acids. Germline assignment: CDR1 SGHDT and CDR2 YYEEEE. Trimming cost V 3 bases and J 7 bases; bases outside gene matches: 3. The CDR3 DNA is TGTGCCAGCAGCTGGGACAGGGAGAATACGCAGTATTTT. Translation gives CASSWDRENTQYF.

This sequence joins TRBV13 and TRBJ2-7; 8 bases agree with TRBD1. The junction had 9 bases not matched to a gene; V was cut back by 3 bases and J by 2 bases. The CDR3 is 16 amino acids. Germline values: CDR1 PRHDT, CDR2 FYEKMQ (reference sequence). CDR3 nucleotides: TGTGCCAGCAGCTTGGGGCGGGGACAGGCAACCTACGAGCAGTACTTC. This codes for CASSLGRGQATYEQYF.

The V gene is TRBV5-1, the J gene TRBJ1-6; 11 bases agree with TRBD1. This CDR3 comprises 15 residues. With V trimmed by 2 bases and J by 8 bases, 3 bases remained unmatched. CDR1 and CDR2 from the germline V gene are SGHRS and YFSETQ. CDR3 region: CASSFTGQGDSPLHF. For the CDR3, the DNA is TGCGCCAGCAGCTTCACGGGACAGGGGGATTCACCCCTCCACTTT.

The CDR3 loop reads CASSQDLGSGGTIYEQYF. The DNA for the CDR3 is TGTGCCAGCAGCCAAGACCTTGGGAGCGGGGGGACCATCTACGAGCAGTACTTC. The gene calls are TRBV4-2 and TRBJ2-7, with 9 bases matching TRBD2. Germline assignment: CDR1 LGHNA and CDR2 YNFKEQ. The CDR3 totals 18 residues. With V trimmed by 0 bases and J by 3 bases, 12 bases remained unmatched.

The V gene is TRBV27, the J gene TRBJ1-1, with D possibly matching TRBD1 (5 bases). Germline-derived CDR1 and CDR2 are MNHEY and SMNVEV (reference sequence). With 3 bases removed from V and 6 bases from J, the gap between germline ends came to 11 bases. The CDR3 extends over 13 amino acids. The CDR3 spells CASSLTVSAEAFF. DNA for the CDR3: TGTGCCAGCAGTTTGACAGTCAGCGCTGAAGCTTTCTTT.

This chain connects TRBV5-6 to TRBJ2-1, with 8 bases that match TRBD2. Germline V gene lookup returns CDR1 SGHDT and CDR2 YYEEEE. Unmatched junction bases numbered 2, after V lost 4 bases and J lost 8 bases. The CDR3 has 12 residues. CDR3 DNA: TGTGCCAGCAGCGGGACTAGGGATGAGCAGTTCTTC. Protein: CASSGTRDEQFF.